Below are 28 T cell receptor beta chains sequenced from a single sample in a study of beta chain features in type 1 diabetes. Expressed TCRB transcripts were sequenced after all isolated RNA was converted to cDNA. Using immunoSEQ multiplex PCR, the repertoire was profiled, and TCRdb retains in-frame clones only, with some absent. The sample records a few hundred thousand clones, about 19% being singletons. What was sequenced was naive CD4+ T cells from blood. The receptor source for this set is a woman under 30 in good health.

This clone turned up a few times. This chain uses TRBV2 with TRBJ2-5; no reliable D call. V lost 5 bases and J 0 bases, leaving 10 bases between the germline ends. The length of the CDR3 is 14 residues. Germline-derived CDR1 and CDR2 are SNHLY and FYNNEI. CDR3 DNA sequence: TGTGCCAGCAGTCCCCTTCCTCACCAAGAGACCCAGTACTTC. Translation gives CASSPLPHQETQYF. The full variable domain, completed using reference TRBV2 and TRBJ2-5, is EPEVTQTPSHQVTQMGQEVILRCVPISNHLYFYWYRQILGQKVEFLVSFYNNEISEKSEIFDDQFSVERPDGSNFTLKIRSTKLEDSAMYFCASSPLPHQETQYFGPGTRLLVL.

This clone was seen a few times. CDR3 coding DNA: TGTGCCAGCAGCCCGGGAGGCGGGAGTACCTACGAGCAGTACTTC. Protein sequence: CASSPGGGSTYEQYF. The V gene is TRBV9, the J gene TRBJ2-7, with 7 bases aligning to TRBD2. After removal of 4 bases from V and 2 bases from J, the junction contained 9 bases not matched to a gene. CDR3 length: 15 amino acids. The V gene's germline CDR1 is SGDLS and CDR2 YYNGEE.

This chain uses TRBV5-1 with TRBJ2-1; D unresolved. The germline V and J ends were trimmed by 0 bases and 2 bases, with 9 bases remaining between them. CDR1 is SGHRS, CDR2 YFSETQ, per germline. This CDR3 comprises 15 residues. The CDR3 here is CASSLVVLAYNEQFF. CDR3 in DNA: TGCGCCAGCAGCTTGGTAGTTCTCGCCTACAATGAGCAGTTCTTC.

This clone was detected a few times. The chain joins TRBV4-1 to TRBJ2-4; D gene uncertain. CDR3 size: 19 residues. CDR1 and CDR2 (germline): MGHRA, YSYEKL. V was clipped by 1 base and J by 0 bases, with 19 bases between them. Here the CDR3 reads CASSQGLAKTTLAKNIQYF. CDR3 DNA: TGCGCCAGCAGCCAAGGGCTCGCGAAGACGACTCTAGCCAAAAACATTCAGTACTTC.

In its sample, this clone was seen a few times. The rearrangement uses TRBV7-9 and TRBJ1-3; 9 nucleotides line up with TRBD1. Germline values: CDR1 SEHNR, CDR2 FQNEAQ (reference sequence). After removal of 6 bases from V and 0 bases from J, the junction contained 9 bases not matched to a gene. The CDR3 spans 17 residues. The CDR3 protein is CASRIGTGLTSGNTIYF. In DNA, the CDR3 is TGTGCCAGCAGAATCGGGACAGGGCTCACCTCTGGAAACACCATATATTTT.

This chain connects TRBV12-5 to TRBJ1-1; TRBD1 might be the D (6 bases). Trimming took 7 bases from V and 1 from J, leaving 16 bases between them. The V gene's germline CDR1 is LGHNT and CDR2 FRNRAP. CDR3 size: 15 residues. The DNA of the CDR3 is TGTGCTAGTGACGTTTTGGGGGCAAGGAACACTGAAGCTTTCTTT. Its protein is CASDVLGARNTEAFF.

This CDR3 reads CASSSTTSSSYNEQFF. The CDR3 DNA follows: TGTGCCAGCAGTTCGACGACTAGCAGCTCCTACAATGAGCAGTTCTTC. This chain connects TRBV6-5 to TRBJ2-1, with 7 positions matching TRBD2. With 4 bases clipped from V and 0 bases from J, the junction kept 6 bases outside the gene matches. Germline V gives CDR1 MNHEY, CDR2 SVGAGI. This CDR3 is 16 amino acids long.

The J gene is TRBJ2-3, the V gene TRBV30, with 10 nucleotides matching TRBD1. The V and J ends lost 7 bases and 4 bases, in that order; junction bases with no gene match: 8. Germline V gene data show CDR1 as GTSNPN and CDR2 as SVGIG (reference sequence). CDR3 length: 14 residues. This chain's CDR3 is CALDRGIWSDTQYF. The CDR3 region has the DNA TGTGCCTTGGACAGGGGGATATGGTCAGATACGCAGTATTTT.

The chain combines TRBV5-4 with TRBJ1-2; D call uncertain. Trimming left V 3 bases short and J 8 bases short, with 20 bases between. CDR3 size: 15 residues. Per the germline V gene, CDR1 is SGHNT and CDR2 is YYREEE (reference sequence). Here the CDR3 reads CASSSPEIPERGYTF. The DNA for the CDR3 is TGTGCCAGCAGCTCGCCGGAAATCCCAGAGAGGGGCTACACCTTC. The full variable domain, its missing parts supplied by reference TRBV5-4 and TRBJ1-2, is ETGVTQSPTHLIKTRGQQVTLRCSSQSGHNTVSWYQQALGQGPQFIFQYYREEENGRGNFPPRFSGLQFPNYSSELNVNALELDDSALYLCASSSPEIPERGYTFGSGTRLTVV.

This chain uses TRBV5-1 with TRBJ1-2; D is unclear. The CDR3 sequence is 13 residues long. Germline V gene data show CDR1 as SGHRS and CDR2 as YFSETQ. V was cut by 0 bases and J by 5 bases, with 8 bases left in between. The DNA of the CDR3 is TGCGCCAGCAGCTTGGGTACATCGTATGGCTACACCTTC. Translation: CASSLGTSYGYTF.

CDR3 region: CASSFRGHGRTEAFF. CDR3 sequence (DNA): TGTGCCAGCAGCTTTAGGGGGCATGGACGGACTGAAGCTTTCTTT. The chain employs TRBV11-3 and TRBJ1-1; TRBD1 matches at 7 bases. Germline V gene lookup returns CDR1 SGHNT and CDR2 YENEEA. This CDR3 is 15 amino acids long. V was clipped by 3 bases and J by 5 bases; unmatched bases: 9.

This clone has only a few counts. The chain links TRBV6-1 to TRBJ2-7; D is unresolved. Trimming took 7 bases from V and 0 from J, leaving 7 bases between them. The CDR3 contains 12 residues. Germline-derived CDR1 and CDR2 are MNHNS and SASEGT. The CDR3 protein is CASNTRSYEQYF. The CDR3 DNA reads TGTGCCAGCAACACCCGCTCCTACGAGCAGTACTTC.

This rearrangement joins TRBV30 to TRBJ1-2; maybe TRBD1 (6 bases). This CDR3 comprises 13 residues. Germline values: CDR1 GTSNPN, CDR2 SVGIG (reference sequence). V shed 1 base and J shed 4 bases, with 10 bases lying between them. The CDR3 coding sequence is TGTGCCTGGAGTGAAACAGGGACCTATGGCTACACCTTC. Amino acid sequence: CAWSETGTYGYTF. Variable domain in full (rest from reference TRBV30 and TRBJ1-2): SQTIHQWPATLVQPVGSPLSLECTVEGTSNPNLYWYRQAAGRGLQLLFYSVGIGQISSEVPQNLSASRPQDRQFILSSKKLLLSDSGFYLCAWSETGTYGYTFGSGTRLTVV.

V and J are TRBV15 and TRBJ2-6; D is uncertain. Germline-derived CDR1 and CDR2 are LNHNV and YYDKDF (reference sequence). This CDR3 comprises 16 residues. The germline V and J ends were trimmed by 5 bases and 3 bases, with 14 bases remaining between them. As DNA, the CDR3 is TGTGCCACCAGCCCCCCCACTCCCGTTGGGGCCAACGTCCTGACTTTC. It codes for CATSPPTPVGANVLTF.

The sample holds one count of this clone. This chain connects TRBV29-1 to TRBJ2-6; D possibly corresponds to TRBD1 (6 bases). CDR1 is SQVTM, CDR2 ANQGSEA, per germline. The V end lost 3 bases, the J end lost 2 bases, and 11 bases lay between the germline ends. The CDR3 length is 15 residues. The CDR3 loop is CSVDQGRAGANVLTF. Here the CDR3 DNA reads TGCAGCGTTGACCAGGGGCGTGCTGGGGCCAACGTCCTGACTTTC.

The V call is TRBV15, the J call TRBJ1-5; 11 bases match TRBD1. Germline V gives CDR1 LNHNV, CDR2 YYDKDF (reference sequence). This CDR3 comprises 14 residues. Trimming cost V 8 bases and J 5 bases; bases outside gene matches: 5. The CDR3 reads CATSPDRGHQPQHF. The DNA of the CDR3 is TGTGCCACCTCACCGGACAGGGGGCATCAGCCCCAGCATTTT.

A remark on this clone: Other DNA sequences of this sample code for an identical CDR3. The chain combines TRBV29-1 with TRBJ1-1; possible D gene TRBD1, 6 bases. Germline lookup yields CDR1 SQVTM and CDR2 ANQGSEA. V lost 6 bases, J lost 2 bases, and 10 bases lay in between. The CDR3 covers 12 residues. CDR3 nucleotides: TGCAGCGTCTCGACAGGCAACACTGAAGCTTTCTTT. Translation gives CSVSTGNTEAFF.

This clone was detected only a few times. The chain has TRBV25-1 and TRBJ1-1; D is undetermined. The CDR3 spans 14 residues. Looked up from germline, CDR1 is MGHDK and CDR2 is SYGVNS. Deletions cut 1 base from V and 3 bases from J, with 9 bases between. The CDR3 DNA sequence: TGTGCCAGCAGTGAATTGACCCGGGACACTGAAGCTTTCTTT. As protein: CASSELTRDTEAFF.

The sample holds a few counts of this clone. The chain recombines TRBV5-6 with TRBJ2-7; 10 bases are a match to TRBD2. The germline CDR1 and CDR2 sequences are SGHDT and YYEEEE. The CDR3 length is 14 residues. Trimming took 4 bases from V and 1 from J; bases not matched to a gene: 2. The CDR3 DNA reads as TGTGCCAGCAGCCTGGGACTAGCGTCCTACGAGCAGTACTTC. Translating gives CASSLGLASYEQYF. The whole variable domain, filled in from reference TRBV5-6 and TRBJ2-7, reads DAGVTQSPTHLIKTRGQQVTLRCSPKSGHDTVSWYQQALGQGPQFIFQYYEEEERQRGNFPDRFSGHQFPNYSSELNVNALLLGDSALYLCASSLGLASYEQYFGPGTRLTVT.

In this sample, this clone turned up a few times. The rearrangement links TRBV25-1 to TRBJ1-2; D may be TRBD1 (6 bases). Germline values: CDR1 MGHDK, CDR2 SYGVNS. V dropped 1 base and J dropped 7 bases, with 16 bases sitting between them. There are 15 residues in the CDR3. The CDR3 reads CASSESGGGARGYTF. Written as DNA, the CDR3 is TGTGCCAGCAGTGAATCCGGAGGGGGGGCGCGTGGCTACACCTTC.

This clone was detected only a few times. The chain links TRBV18 to TRBJ2-5; D is perhaps TRBD1 (6 bases). The CDR3 loop spans 15 amino acids. V gave up 5 bases and J gave up 4 bases, with 17 bases separating them. Germline V gene lookup returns CDR1 KGHSH and CDR2 LQKENI. This chain's CDR3 is CASSAGQTYAETQYF. The CDR3 DNA reads TGTGCCAGCTCAGCCGGACAGACCTATGCAGAGACCCAGTACTTC.

This clone was recorded once. Other DNA sequences within the sample encode an identical CDR3. The gene calls are TRBV7-2 and TRBJ2-3, with D tentatively TRBD2 (5 bases). This CDR3 comprises 14 residues. Trimming took off 1 base at V and 5 bases at J, with 10 bases between the two ends. Germline V CDR1 and CDR2: SGHTA, FQGNSA. The chain's CDR3 is CASSLGLAVDTQYF. The CDR3 nucleotides read TGTGCCAGCAGCTTAGGGCTAGCAGTAGATACGCAGTATTTT.

This clone came up a few times. V is TRBV5-1 and J is TRBJ2-2, with D perhaps matching TRBD2 (6 bases). The CDR3 covers 15 residues. Germline V gene data show CDR1 as SGHRS and CDR2 as YFSETQ. V was clipped by 1 base and J by 4 bases, with 11 bases between them. CDR3 sequence: CASSLRGGSTGELFF. CDR3 nucleotides: TGCGCCAGCAGCTTGAGGGGAGGCAGCACCGGGGAGCTGTTTTTT.

This clone has a handful of counts. J is TRBJ1-1 and V is TRBV30; no definite D call. CDR1 and CDR2 from the germline V gene are GTSNPN and SVGIG (reference sequence). Trimming removed 4 bases at V and 0 bases at J, with 6 bases between. CDR3 length: 12 amino acids. CDR3 DNA: TGTGCCTGGAACAACATGAACACTGAAGCTTTCTTT. It encodes CAWNNMNTEAFF.

The chain combines TRBV11-2 with TRBJ2-4, with 7 bases lining up with TRBD1. The CDR3 totals 13 residues. The germline V gene encodes CDR1 SGHAT and CDR2 FQNNGV. V lost 3 bases and J lost 5; bases outside the gene matches: 1. This CDR3 is CASSLGTENIQYF. CDR3 DNA: TGTGCCAGCAGCTTGGGGACAGAAAACATTCAGTACTTC. The entire variable domain, with the rest obtained from reference TRBV11-2 and TRBJ2-4, is as follows: EAGVAQSPRYKIIEKRQSVAFWCNPISGHATLYWYQQILGQGPKLLIQFQNNGVVDDSQLPKDRFSAERLKGVDSTLKIQPAKLEDSAVYLCASSLGTENIQYFGAGTRLSVL.

Only a few counts were recorded for this clone. This chain connects TRBV9 to TRBJ1-2, with 11 bases aligning to TRBD1. CDR1 and CDR2 (germline): SGDLS, YYNGEE. The CDR3 runs 16 residues. V lost 4 bases and J lost 8; bases outside the gene matches: 13. The CDR3: CASSPSEGTGGRGYTF. In DNA form, the CDR3 reads TGTGCCAGCAGCCCTTCCGAAGGGACAGGGGGTAGAGGCTACACCTTC.

This clone was seen more than once but under ten times. This chain uses TRBV5-1 with TRBJ2-7, with D possibly being TRBD2 (5 bases). Germline-derived CDR1 and CDR2 are SGHRS and YFSETQ. This CDR3 spans 14 amino acids. The germline V and J ends were trimmed by 3 bases and 7 bases, with 17 bases remaining between them. The CDR3 DNA reads TGCGCCAGCAGCTACCTGATGGGAGCAAGGGAGCAGTACTTC. As protein: CASSYLMGAREQYF.

This chain joins TRBV9 and TRBJ1-4, with TRBD1 as a possible D gene (5 bases). The CDR3 totals 15 residues. V lost 0 bases and J lost 5, with 11 bases in between. Germline values: CDR1 SGDLS, CDR2 YYNGEE. The DNA for the CDR3 is TGTGCCAGCAGCGTAGTGTCAGGGCGGAATGAAAAACTGTTTTTT. This codes for CASSVVSGRNEKLFF.